The 25 T cell receptor beta chains in this list originate from one sample, sequenced in a study of blood T cell repertoires in COVID-19. Sequencing was performed with immunoSEQ multiplex PCR; in TCRdb, only in-frame clones are kept and a portion is missing. The table lists about 150,000 clones, 70% to 90% of them singletons. Sequencing was done on a sample of peripheral blood. These receptors were obtained from a woman aged 60 to 75 with COVID-19, enrolled during active disease.

This clone showed up just a few times. The chain carries TRBV19 and TRBJ1-3; D possibly corresponds to TRBD1 (5 bases). V lost 1 base and J lost 0, with 25 bases in between. From germline, CDR1 is LNHDA and CDR2 SQIVND (reference sequence). There are 21 residues in the CDR3. CDR3 amino acids: CASSIVRDTAGLTFSGNTIYF. In DNA, the CDR3 is TGTGCCAGTAGTATAGTAAGAGACACGGCGGGGCTAACCTTCTCTGGAAACACCATATATTTT.

The table lists this clone with a count of one. The J gene is TRBJ2-3, the V gene TRBV10-1; maybe TRBD2 (5 bases). Germline-derived CDR1 and CDR2 are WNHNN and SYGVQD (reference sequence). This CDR3 spans 14 amino acids. Between the trimmed V and J ends, which lost 10 bases and 2 bases, there was a span of 16 bases. CDR3 in DNA: TGCGCCATTTTTGGACTGGAAATCACAGATACGCAGTATTTT. It translates to CAIFGLEITDTQYF.

The V gene is TRBV11-3, the J gene TRBJ1-1; 9 bases are a match to TRBD1. The CDR3 is 15 amino acids. The V gene's germline CDR1 is SGHNT and CDR2 YENEEA. After removal of 1 base from V and 3 bases from J, the junction contained 3 bases not matched to a gene. In nucleotides, the CDR3 is TGTGCCAGCAGCTTAGGGGGACAGGGATACACTGAAGCTTTCTTT. Protein product: CASSLGGQGYTEAFF.

The chain links TRBV7-3 to TRBJ2-3; TRBD2 agrees at 10 bases. CDR3 length: 19 residues. Germline CDR1 SGHTA, CDR2 FQGTGA. The ends lost 5 bases at V and 2 bases at J; junction bases unmatched: 16. The CDR3 sequence: CASSLRGGLASYSTDTQYF. The CDR3 region has the DNA TGTGCCAGCAGCCTGCGAGGGGGACTAGCGTCATATTCCACAGATACGCAGTATTTT.

V and J are TRBV7-8 and TRBJ2-7; a possible D gene is TRBD2 (6 bases). The CDR3 runs 13 residues. CDR1 is SGHVS and CDR2 is FQNEAQ in the germline V gene. V shed 4 bases and J shed 7 bases, with 14 bases lying between them. CDR3 sequence: CASSYAPGREQYV. The CDR3 nucleotides are TGTGCCAGCAGCTACGCCCCAGGGAGGGAGCAGTACGTC.

In this sample, this clone turned up once. CDR3 coding DNA: TGTGCCAGCAGTTACTCTGCAGGGGGCGGTTTAGGGACTTTCTTT. Translating it yields CASSYSAGGGLGTFF. This chain joins TRBV6-5 and TRBJ1-1, with 8 bases identical to TRBD1. Trimming at V came to 0 bases and at J to 12 bases, leaving 12 bases not matched to a gene. The germline V gene encodes CDR1 MNHEY and CDR2 SVGAGI. The CDR3 covers 15 residues.

The chain uses TRBV29-1 and TRBJ2-1; D unclear. CDR3 length: 9 amino acids. Germline V gene sequence: CDR1 SQVTM, CDR2 ANQGSEA. Trimming took off 3 bases at V and 8 bases at J, with 2 bases between the two ends. The CDR3 nucleotides read TGCAGCGTTGACTATGAGCAGTTCTTC. This gives the protein CSVDYEQFF.

V gene TRBV7-3 combines with J gene TRBJ2-2, with 12 bases identical to TRBD1. The trim removed 5 bases at V and 4 bases at J, leaving 5 bases unmatched. The CDR3 is 16 amino acids. The germline V gene encodes CDR1 SGHTA and CDR2 FQGTGA. CDR3 sequence reads: CASSPGQGAVTGELFF. CDR3 nucleotide sequence: TGTGCCAGCAGCCCGGGACAGGGGGCAGTCACCGGGGAGCTGTTTTTT.

This clone was counted once. The J gene is TRBJ1-1, the V gene TRBV9; D remains unclear. Trimming cost V 0 bases and J 0 bases, with 6 bases left between them. The CDR3 extends over 14 amino acids. Germline-derived CDR1 and CDR2 are SGDLS and YYNGEE. The CDR3 sequence is CASSVAGLNTEAFF. CDR3 nucleotides: TGTGCCAGCAGCGTAGCAGGCTTGAACACTGAAGCTTTCTTT.

For the CDR3, the DNA is TGTGCCAGCAGTTTCAGGGGACCTACGTATAGCAATCAGCCCCAGCATTTT. This encodes CASSFRGPTYSNQPQHF. The chain couples TRBV27 to TRBJ1-5; D is perhaps TRBD1 (6 bases). CDR3 length: 17 amino acids. Germline loops: CDR1 MNHEY, CDR2 SMNVEV (reference sequence). V dropped 3 bases and J dropped 0 bases, with 15 bases sitting between them.

The V call is TRBV7-9, the J call TRBJ2-5, with D perhaps TRBD1 (5 bases). Germline-derived CDR1 and CDR2 are SEHNR and FQNEAQ (reference sequence). The CDR3 is 19 amino acids. Trimming pared 1 base from V and 3 bases from J, leaving 24 bases between. CDR3: CASSLGLQGGKTGKETQYF. Written as DNA, the CDR3 is TGTGCCAGCAGCTTAGGGCTTCAGGGTGGGAAGACGGGTAAAGAGACCCAGTACTTC.

The J gene is TRBJ1-1, the V gene TRBV19, with 8 nucleotides matching TRBD1. J gave up 4 bases and V 5 bases, and 3 bases lay outside the gene matches. The CDR3 sequence is 13 residues long. Germline assignment: CDR1 LNHDA and CDR2 SQIVND (reference sequence). CDR3 nucleotide sequence: TGTGCCAGTAGTCCCCAGGGGGCCACTGAAGCTTTCTTT. Translated: CASSPQGATEAFF.

The chain links TRBV5-1 to TRBJ2-3; 10 bases are a match to TRBD2. The CDR3 extends over 17 amino acids. The V gene's germline CDR1 is SGHRS and CDR2 YFSETQ. The V gene end was trimmed by 1 base and the J gene end by 0 bases; junction bases not matched to a gene: 5. This CDR3 is CASSLPSGGLSTDTQYF. The DNA for the CDR3 is TGCGCCAGCAGCTTGCCTAGCGGGGGCCTCAGCACAGATACGCAGTATTTT.

The chain recombines TRBV11-2 with TRBJ2-5, with D unclear. With 3 bases removed from V and 1 base from J, the gap between germline ends came to 6 bases. Germline CDR1 and CDR2: SGHAT and FQNNGV. The CDR3 runs to 13 residues. The CDR3 is CASSFFGQETQYF. CDR3 sequence (DNA): TGTGCCAGCAGCTTTTTCGGCCAAGAGACCCAGTACTTC. Looking up the rest from reference TRBV11-2 and TRBJ2-5 gives the full variable domain: EAGVAQSPRYKIIEKRQSVAFWCNPISGHATLYWYQQILGQGPKLLIQFQNNGVVDDSQLPKDRFSAERLKGVDSTLKIQPAKLEDSAVYLCASSFFGQETQYFGPGTRLLVL.

V usage is TRBV11-3 and J usage is TRBJ2-2; D uncertain. CDR1 is SGHNT, CDR2 YENEEA, per germline. This CDR3 is 13 amino acids long. The V gene lost 5 bases and the J gene lost 7 bases, with 11 bases spanning the gap. CDR3 nucleotide sequence: TGTGCCAGCAGCCCCCGTCGGTTCGGGGAGCTGTTTTTT. Translation: CASSPRRFGELFF.

This chain joins TRBV6-5 and TRBJ1-3, with D unresolved. The CDR3 contains 15 residues. V was shortened by 4 bases and J by 0 bases, with 10 bases between the two germline ends. CDR1 is MNHEY, CDR2 SVGAGI, per germline. CDR3 loop: CASSSGSYSGNTIYF. The CDR3 DNA sequence: TGTGCCAGCAGTTCCGGGTCTTACTCTGGAAACACCATATATTTT.

J is TRBJ1-2 and V is TRBV19; 10 bases match TRBD1. The J segment lost 7 bases and the V segment lost 6 bases, leaving 14 bases of the junction unmatched. From germline, CDR1 is LNHDA and CDR2 SQIVND (reference sequence). CDR3 length equals 16 residues. The CDR3 nucleotides read TGTGCCAGTAGGGGCCGGGACAGGGGTGCTACCCTTGGCTACACCTTC. This sequence encodes CASRGRDRGATLGYTF.

The chain links TRBV3-1 (or the pseudogene TRBV3-2) to TRBJ2-4, with D possibly TRBD1 on 6 matching bases. CDR1 and CDR2 (germline): LGHDT, YNNKEL (reference sequence). The V end was cut by 3 bases, the J end by 5 bases, with 8 bases between. The CDR3 has 13 amino acids. As DNA, the CDR3 is TGTGCCAGCAGCCAGGACAGACAAAACATTCAGTACTTC. As protein: CASSQDRQNIQYF.

The chain uses TRBV19 and TRBJ2-1, with 10 bases matching TRBD1. V dropped 8 bases and J dropped 14; count of bases not matched to a gene: 6. This CDR3 comprises 11 residues. CDR1 LNHDA and CDR2 SQIVND come from the germline V gene (reference sequence). The CDR3 here is CASRFGTGEFF. In DNA form, the CDR3 reads TGTGCCAGTCGCTTCGGGACAGGGGAGTTCTTC.

This clone was seen once. V and J are TRBV19 and TRBJ1-2; tentative D call: TRBD1 (6 bases). Trimming shortened V by 7 bases and J by 6 bases, and 15 bases separated the two germline ends. This CDR3 is 13 amino acids long. Germline CDR1 and CDR2: LNHDA and SQIVND (reference sequence). The CDR3 DNA follows: TGTGCCAGTATACGGCTCCCAGGGGATGGCTACACCTTC. It translates to CASIRLPGDGYTF.

V gene TRBV4-2 combines with J gene TRBJ1-2, with 8 nucleotides matching TRBD1. Germline V gene data show CDR1 as LGHNA and CDR2 as YNFKEQ. The CDR3 length is 16 residues. The V and J ends lost 3 bases and 4 bases, in that order; junction bases with no gene match: 10. The CDR3 is CASSQRRAGGLYGYTF. CDR3 DNA sequence: TGTGCCAGCAGCCAGCGGAGGGCAGGGGGCCTCTATGGCTACACCTTC.

This chain connects TRBV29-1 to TRBJ1-2, with D unclear. This CDR3 contains 13 residues. CDR1 and CDR2 from the germline V gene are SQVTM and ANQGSEA. Deletions cut 5 bases from V and 0 bases from J, with 10 bases between. In nucleotides, the CDR3 is TGCAGCGTTTGGGTCGGAGCTAACTATGGCTACACCTTC. This gives the protein CSVWVGANYGYTF.

This chain uses TRBV5-1 with TRBJ1-2; D is ambiguous. CDR1 and CDR2 from the germline V gene are SGHRS and YFSETQ. The CDR3 is made up of 13 amino acids. V dropped 0 bases and J dropped 7 bases, with 10 bases sitting between them. Here the CDR3 reads CASSLGTAGGYTF. The CDR3 nucleotides read TGCGCCAGCAGCTTGGGAACAGCGGGTGGCTACACCTTC.

The chain carries TRBV5-6 and TRBJ1-6; D might be TRBD1 (6 bases). There are 15 residues in the CDR3. Per the germline V gene, CDR1 is SGHDT and CDR2 is YYEEEE. Trimming pared 1 base from V and 9 bases from J, leaving 14 bases between. CDR3 nucleotide sequence: TGTGCCAGCAGCTTGAAGGCTACGACAGGTTCACCCCTCCACTTT. This translates into CASSLKATTGSPLHF.

This clone was picked up one time. The chain couples TRBV19 to TRBJ1-5; the D is unclear. The CDR3 extends over 14 amino acids. Germline V CDR1 and CDR2: LNHDA, SQIVND (reference sequence). V lost 10 bases to trimming and J lost 0 bases, with 13 bases between them. The CDR3 region is CATTGSYSNQPQHF. For the CDR3, the DNA is TGTGCCACCACTGGGAGTTATAGCAATCAGCCCCAGCATTTT.